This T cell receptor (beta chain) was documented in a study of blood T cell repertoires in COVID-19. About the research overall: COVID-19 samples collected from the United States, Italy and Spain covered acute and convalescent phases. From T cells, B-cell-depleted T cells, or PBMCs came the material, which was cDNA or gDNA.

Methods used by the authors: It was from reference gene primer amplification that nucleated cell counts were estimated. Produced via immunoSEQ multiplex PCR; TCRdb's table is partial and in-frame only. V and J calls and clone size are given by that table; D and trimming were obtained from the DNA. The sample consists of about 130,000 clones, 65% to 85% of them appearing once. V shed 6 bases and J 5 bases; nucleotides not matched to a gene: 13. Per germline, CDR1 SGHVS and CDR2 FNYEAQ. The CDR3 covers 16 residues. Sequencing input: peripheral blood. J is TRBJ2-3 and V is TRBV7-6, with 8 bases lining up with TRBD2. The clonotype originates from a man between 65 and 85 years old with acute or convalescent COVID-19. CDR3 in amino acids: CASSNYRSGGLDTQYF. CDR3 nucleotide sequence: TGTGCCAGCAGTAATTACAGGAGCGGGGGATTAGATACGCAGTATTTT.